The clone carrying this T cell receptor beta chain has a handful of counts. Clones were read by immunoSEQ multiplex PCR, and TCRdb kept only the in-frame ones, dropping some. This table holds roughly 150,000 clones, under 85% found once. The CDR3 contains 14 residues. CDR1 SEHNR and CDR2 FQNEAQ come from the germline V gene (reference sequence). Trimming removed 5 bases at V and 6 bases at J, with 14 bases between. This specimen comes from a study of blood T cell repertoires in COVID-19. The sequence was collected from a man in his sixties or seventies with acute or convalescent COVID-19. The J gene is TRBJ1-5, the V gene TRBV7-9, with D unclear. The specimen was peripheral blood. CDR3 nucleotide sequence: TGTGCCAGCAGCCAGGAAATGGGTAGTCAGCCCCAGCATTTT. It codes for CASSQEMGSQPQHF.